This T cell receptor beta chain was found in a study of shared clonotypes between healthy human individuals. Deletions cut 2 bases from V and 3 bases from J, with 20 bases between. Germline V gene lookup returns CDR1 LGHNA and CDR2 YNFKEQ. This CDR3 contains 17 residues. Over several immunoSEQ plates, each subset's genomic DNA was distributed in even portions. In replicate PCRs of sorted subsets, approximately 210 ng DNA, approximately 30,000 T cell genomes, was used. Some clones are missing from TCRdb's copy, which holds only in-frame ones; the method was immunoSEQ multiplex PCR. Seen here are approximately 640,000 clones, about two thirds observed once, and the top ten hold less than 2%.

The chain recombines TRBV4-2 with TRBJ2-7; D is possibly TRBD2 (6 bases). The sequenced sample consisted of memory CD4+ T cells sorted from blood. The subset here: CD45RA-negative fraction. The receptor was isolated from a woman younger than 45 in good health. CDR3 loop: CASSQNFRSGSNYEQYF. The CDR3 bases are TGTGCCAGCAGCCAAAACTTTCGTAGCGGAAGTAACTACGAGCAGTACTTC.